This T cell receptor beta chain was identified during a study of OX40 agonist ivuxolimab in advanced cancers. Excluded were patients having autoimmune disease history or systemic immunosuppression. With baseline, cycle 4 day 1, and cycle 7 day 1 as timepoints, blood was sampled. Study conclusions and caveats: There were, on average, more expanded clones in CD8+ T cells than in CD4+.

This clone was found a few times. Its antigen is as yet unknown. Clones were sequenced by immunoSEQ multiplex PCR, and TCRdb holds only the in-frame ones, with some missing. The data contain about 52,000 clones, 70% to 85% of them singletons. This TCR came from an adult with an advanced solid tumor such as melanoma, head and neck, liver or kidney cancer. This sample comprised CD4+ or CD8+ T cells sorted from blood, obtained in a trial of the OX40 agonist ivuxolimab.

CDR3 protein: CASSHVGQGVNQPQHF. In nucleotides, the CDR3 is TGCGCCAGCAGCCACGTAGGACAGGGCGTGAATCAGCCCCAGCATTTT. This chain links TRBV4-1 with TRBJ1-5, with TRBD1 identical over 8 bases. The J segment lost 4 bases and the V segment lost 3 bases, leaving 8 bases of the junction unmatched. In germline, CDR1 is MGHRA, CDR2 YSYEKL. The CDR3 length is 16 residues.